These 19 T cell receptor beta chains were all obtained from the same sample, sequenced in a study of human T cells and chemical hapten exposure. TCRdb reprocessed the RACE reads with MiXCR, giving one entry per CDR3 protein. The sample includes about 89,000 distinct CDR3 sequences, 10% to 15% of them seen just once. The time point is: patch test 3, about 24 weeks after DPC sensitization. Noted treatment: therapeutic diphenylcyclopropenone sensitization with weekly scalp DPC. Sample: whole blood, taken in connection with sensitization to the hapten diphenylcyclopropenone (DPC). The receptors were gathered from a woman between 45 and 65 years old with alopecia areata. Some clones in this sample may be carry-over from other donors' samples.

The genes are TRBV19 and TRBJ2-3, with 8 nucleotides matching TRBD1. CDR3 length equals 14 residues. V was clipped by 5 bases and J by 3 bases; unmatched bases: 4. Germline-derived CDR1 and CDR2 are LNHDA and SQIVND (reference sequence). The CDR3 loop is CASSWTGYTDTQYF. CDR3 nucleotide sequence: TGTGCCAGTAGTTGGACAGGGTATACAGATACGCAGTATTTT.

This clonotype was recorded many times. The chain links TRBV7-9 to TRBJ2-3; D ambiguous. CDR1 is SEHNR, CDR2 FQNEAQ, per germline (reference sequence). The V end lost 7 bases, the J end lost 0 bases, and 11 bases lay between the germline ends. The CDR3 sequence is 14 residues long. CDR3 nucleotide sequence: TGTGCCAGCAACCCGTCTTCTAGCACAGATACGCAGTATTTT. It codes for CASNPSSSTDTQYF.

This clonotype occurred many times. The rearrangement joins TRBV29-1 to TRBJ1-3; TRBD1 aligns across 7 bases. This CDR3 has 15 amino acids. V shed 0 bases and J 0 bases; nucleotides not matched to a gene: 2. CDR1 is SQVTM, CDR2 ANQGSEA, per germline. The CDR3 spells CSVEEHRGSGNTIYF. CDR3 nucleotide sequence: TGCAGCGTTGAAGAACACAGGGGCTCTGGAAACACCATATATTTT.

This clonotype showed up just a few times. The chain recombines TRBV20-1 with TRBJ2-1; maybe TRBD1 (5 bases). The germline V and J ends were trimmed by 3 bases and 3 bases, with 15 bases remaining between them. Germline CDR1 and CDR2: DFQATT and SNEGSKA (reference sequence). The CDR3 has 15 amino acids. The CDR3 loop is CSARMQGGFYNEQFF. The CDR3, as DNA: TGCAGTGCTAGGATGCAGGGCGGCTTCTACAATGAGCAGTTCTTC.

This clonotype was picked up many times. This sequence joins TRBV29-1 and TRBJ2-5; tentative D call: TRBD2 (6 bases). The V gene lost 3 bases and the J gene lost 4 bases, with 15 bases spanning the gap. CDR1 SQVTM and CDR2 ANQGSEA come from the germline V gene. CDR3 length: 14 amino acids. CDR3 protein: CSVEFGSGLETQYF. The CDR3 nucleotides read TGCAGCGTTGAGTTCGGTAGCGGCTTAGAGACCCAGTACTTC. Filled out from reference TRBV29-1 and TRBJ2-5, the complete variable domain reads SAVISQKPSRDICQRGTSLTIQCQVDSQVTMMFWYRQQPGQSLTLIATANQGSEATYESGFVIDKFPISRPNLTFSTLTVSNMSPEDSSIYLCSVEFGSGLETQYFGPGTRLLVL.

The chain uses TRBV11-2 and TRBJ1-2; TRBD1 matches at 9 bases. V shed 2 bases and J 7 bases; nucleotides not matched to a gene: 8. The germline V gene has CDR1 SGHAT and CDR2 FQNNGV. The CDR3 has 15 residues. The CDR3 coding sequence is TGTGCCAGCAGCTTATTGGTGACAGGGGGTTCTGGCTACACCTTC. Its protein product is CASSLLVTGGSGYTF. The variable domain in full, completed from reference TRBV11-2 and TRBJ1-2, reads EAGVAQSPRYKIIEKRQSVAFWCNPISGHATLYWYQQILGQGPKLLIQFQNNGVVDDSQLPKDRFSAERLKGVDSTLKIQPAKLEDSAVYLCASSLLVTGGSGYTFGSGTRLTVV.

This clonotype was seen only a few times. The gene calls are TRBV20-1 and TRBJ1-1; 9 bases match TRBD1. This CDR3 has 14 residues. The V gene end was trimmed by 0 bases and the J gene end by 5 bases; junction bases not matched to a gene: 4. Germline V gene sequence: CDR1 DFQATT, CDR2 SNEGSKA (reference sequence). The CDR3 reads CSARDWTGVTEAFF. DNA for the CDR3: TGCAGTGCTAGAGATTGGACAGGGGTTACTGAAGCTTTCTTT.

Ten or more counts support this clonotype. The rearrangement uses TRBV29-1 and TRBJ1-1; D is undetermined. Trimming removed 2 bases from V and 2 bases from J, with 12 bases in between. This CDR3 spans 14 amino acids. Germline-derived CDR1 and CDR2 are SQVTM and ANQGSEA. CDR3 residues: CSVERGSLNTEAFF. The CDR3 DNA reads TGCAGCGTTGAACGTGGCAGTTTAAACACTGAAGCTTTCTTT.

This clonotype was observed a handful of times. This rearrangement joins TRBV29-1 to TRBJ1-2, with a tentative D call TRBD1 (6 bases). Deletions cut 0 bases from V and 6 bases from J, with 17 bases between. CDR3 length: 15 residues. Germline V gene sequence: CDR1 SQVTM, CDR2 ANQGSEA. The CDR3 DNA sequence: TGCAGCGTTGAAGATGCGGTCAGGGGCCTTGATGGCTACACCTTC. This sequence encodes CSVEDAVRGLDGYTF.

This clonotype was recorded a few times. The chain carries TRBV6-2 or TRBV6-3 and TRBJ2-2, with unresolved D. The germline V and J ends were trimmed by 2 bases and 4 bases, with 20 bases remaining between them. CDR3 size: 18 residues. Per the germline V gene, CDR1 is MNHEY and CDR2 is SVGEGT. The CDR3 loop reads CASSYPRSHHGGTGELFF. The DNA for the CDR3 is TGTGCCAGCAGTTACCCTCGAAGTCACCACGGTGGCACCGGGGAGCTGTTTTTT.

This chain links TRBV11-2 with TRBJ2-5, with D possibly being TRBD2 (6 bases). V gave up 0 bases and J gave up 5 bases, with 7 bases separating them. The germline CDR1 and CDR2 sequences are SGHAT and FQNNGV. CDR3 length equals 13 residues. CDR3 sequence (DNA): TGTGCCAGCAGCTTAGAGCTAGCGGAGACCCAGTACTTC. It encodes CASSLELAETQYF.

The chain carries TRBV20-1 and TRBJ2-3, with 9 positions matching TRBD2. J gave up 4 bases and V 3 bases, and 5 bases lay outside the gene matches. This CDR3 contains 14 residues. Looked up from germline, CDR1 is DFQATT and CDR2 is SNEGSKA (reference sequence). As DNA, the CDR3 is TGCAGTGCTAGCACCGGGACTAGCTCAGATACGCAGTATTTT. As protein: CSASTGTSSDTQYF.

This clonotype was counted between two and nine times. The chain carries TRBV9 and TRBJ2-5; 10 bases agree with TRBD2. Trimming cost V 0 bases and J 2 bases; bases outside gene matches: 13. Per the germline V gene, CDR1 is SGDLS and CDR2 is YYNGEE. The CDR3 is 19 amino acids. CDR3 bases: TGTGCCAGCAGCGTAGGGGTTAGCGGGAGGTCACCCCCACAAGAGACCCAGTACTTC. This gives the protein CASSVGVSGRSPPQETQYF.

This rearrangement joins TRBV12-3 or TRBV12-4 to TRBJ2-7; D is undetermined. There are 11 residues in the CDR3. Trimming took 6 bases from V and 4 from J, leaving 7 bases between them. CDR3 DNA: TGTGCCAGCAGAGTTAATTACGAGCAGTACTTC. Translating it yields CASRVNYEQYF.

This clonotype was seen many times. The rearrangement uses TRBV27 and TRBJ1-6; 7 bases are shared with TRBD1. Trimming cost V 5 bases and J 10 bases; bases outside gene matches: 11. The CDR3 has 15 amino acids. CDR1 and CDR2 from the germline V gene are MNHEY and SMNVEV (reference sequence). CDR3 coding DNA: TGTGCCAGCAGTCTAACGACAGGGAGAGGATCACCCCTCCACTTT. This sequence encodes CASSLTTGRGSPLHF.

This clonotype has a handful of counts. CDR3 protein: CASSLAVPGTGELFF. CDR3 sequence (DNA): TGTGCCAGCAGCTTAGCTGTCCCAGGCACCGGGGAGCTGTTTTTT. V and J are TRBV7-9 and TRBJ2-2, with D uncertain. This CDR3 region has 15 residues. The germline V and J ends were trimmed by 0 bases and 4 bases, with 9 bases remaining between them. Germline CDR1 reads SEHNR; CDR2 reads FQNEAQ (reference sequence).

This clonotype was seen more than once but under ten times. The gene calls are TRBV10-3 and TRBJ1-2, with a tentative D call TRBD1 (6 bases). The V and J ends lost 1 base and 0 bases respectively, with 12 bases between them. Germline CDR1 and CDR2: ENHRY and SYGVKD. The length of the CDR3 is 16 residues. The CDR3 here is CAISEFPGQTNYGYTF. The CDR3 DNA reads TGTGCCATCAGTGAGTTTCCCGGACAGACTAACTATGGCTACACCTTC.

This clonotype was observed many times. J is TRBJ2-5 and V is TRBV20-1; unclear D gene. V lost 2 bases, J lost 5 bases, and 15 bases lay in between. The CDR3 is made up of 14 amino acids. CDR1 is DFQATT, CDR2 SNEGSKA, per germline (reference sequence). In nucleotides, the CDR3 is TGCAGTGCTAGACACGTCTCGGTTCTGGAGACCCAGTACTTC. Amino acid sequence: CSARHVSVLETQYF.

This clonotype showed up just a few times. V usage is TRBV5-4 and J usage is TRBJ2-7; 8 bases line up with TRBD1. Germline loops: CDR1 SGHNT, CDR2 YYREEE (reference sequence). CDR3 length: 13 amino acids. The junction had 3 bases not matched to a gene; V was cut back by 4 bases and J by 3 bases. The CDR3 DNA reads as TGTGCCAGCAGCCGACAGGGGTTCTACGAGCAGTACTTC. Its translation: CASSRQGFYEQYF. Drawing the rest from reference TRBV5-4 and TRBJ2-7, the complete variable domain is ETGVTQSPTHLIKTRGQQVTLRCSSQSGHNTVSWYQQALGQGPQFIFQYYREEENGRGNFPPRFSGLQFPNYSSELNVNALELDDSALYLCASSRQGFYEQYFGPGTRLTVT.